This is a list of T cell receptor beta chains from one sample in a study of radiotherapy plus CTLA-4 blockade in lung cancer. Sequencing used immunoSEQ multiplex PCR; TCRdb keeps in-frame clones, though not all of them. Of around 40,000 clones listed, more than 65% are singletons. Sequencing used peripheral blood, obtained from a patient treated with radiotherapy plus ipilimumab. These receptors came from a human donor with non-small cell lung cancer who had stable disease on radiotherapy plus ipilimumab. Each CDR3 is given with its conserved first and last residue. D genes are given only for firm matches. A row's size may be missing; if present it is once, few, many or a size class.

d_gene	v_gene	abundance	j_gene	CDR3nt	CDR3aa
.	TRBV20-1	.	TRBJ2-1	TGCAGTGCGTTCAATAGTCGGGGGCAGTTCTTC	CSAFNSRGQFF
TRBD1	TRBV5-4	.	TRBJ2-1	TGTGCCAGCAGCTTGGGGCAGGGGGTTATCAATGAGCAGTTCTTC	CASSLGQGVINEQFF
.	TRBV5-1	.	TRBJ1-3	TGCGCCAGCACTCATGGGGGGTCTGGAAACACCATATATTTT	CASTHGGSGNTIYF
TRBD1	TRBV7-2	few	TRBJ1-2	TGTGCCAGCAGCTCCGCCCCGACAGGGTTCGGCTACACCTTC	CASSSAPTGFGYTF
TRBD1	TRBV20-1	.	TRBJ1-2	TGCAGCGCGGGACAGGGTAGAGGCTACACCTTC	CSAGQGRGYTF
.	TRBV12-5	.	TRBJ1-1	TGTGCTAGTGGTTTGGTCTTGGGCCCGATGAGTGAAGCTTTCTTT	CASGLVLGPMSEAFF
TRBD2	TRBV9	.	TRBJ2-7	TGTGCCAGCAGCGCAACGGGGGGGGGTTCGAGCTCCTACGAGCAGTACTTC	CASSATGGGSSSYEQYF
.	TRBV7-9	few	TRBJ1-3	TGTGCCAGCAGCTTGGCGGGTTCTGGAAACACCATATATTTT	CASSLAGSGNTIYF
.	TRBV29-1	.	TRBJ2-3	TGCAGCGTAGCCCGGGATCCCCGCCGCACAGATACGCAGTATTTT	CSVARDPRRTDTQYF
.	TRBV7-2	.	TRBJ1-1	TGTGCCAGCAGCTTATCAGGAGGGAACACTGAAGCTTTCTTT	CASSLSGGNTEAFF
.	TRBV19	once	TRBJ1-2	TGTGCCAGTATAACCGGGACAAATGGCTACACCTTC	CASITGTNGYTF
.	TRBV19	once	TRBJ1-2	TGTGCCAGTAGCAACCGCGGAGGTTTGGGCTACACCTTC	CASSNRGGLGYTF
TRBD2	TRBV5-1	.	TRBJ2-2	TGCGCCAGCAGCTTGTTAGCGGGTAACACCGGGGAGCTGTTTTTT	CASSLLAGNTGELFF
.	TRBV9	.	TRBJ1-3	TGTGCCAGCAGCGCAGGTTTGGGCTTCTCTGGAAACACCATATATTTT	CASSAGLGFSGNTIYF
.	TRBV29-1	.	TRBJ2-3	TGCAGCGTTGATTGGGTGCAGGTGGCAGGGTCAGATACGCAGTATTTT	CSVDWVQVAGSDTQYF
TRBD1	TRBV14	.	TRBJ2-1	TGTGCCAGCAGCCCCTTAAGACAGGGAAAGAGTGAGCAGTTCTTC	CASSPLRQGKSEQFF
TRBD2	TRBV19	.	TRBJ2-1	TGTGCCAGCGGCCGGGGGGGTAGAAATGAGCAGTTCTTC	CASGRGGRNEQFF
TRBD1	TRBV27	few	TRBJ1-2	TGTGCCAGCAGTCCGAGGGACAGGGGATCCTATGGCTACACCTTC	CASSPRDRGSYGYTF
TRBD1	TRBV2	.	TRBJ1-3	TGTGCCAGCAGCCGGGACAGGGACCCTGGAAACACCATATATTTT	CASSRDRDPGNTIYF
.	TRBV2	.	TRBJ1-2	TGTGCCAGCATGAACCGGGGGTTTGGCTACACCTTC	CASMNRGFGYTF
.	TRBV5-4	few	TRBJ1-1	TGTGCCAGCAGCTTTAGTCTTGTGAACACTGAAGCTTTCTTT	CASSFSLVNTEAFF
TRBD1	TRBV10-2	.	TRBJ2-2	TGCGCCAGCAGTGAGTCGACAGGGGGCGGGAGCACCGGGGAGCTGTTTTTT	CASSESTGGGSTGELFF
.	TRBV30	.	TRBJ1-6	TGTGCCTGGAGTGGGCAGGGTTTTTCACCCCTCCACTTT	CAWSGQGFSPLHF
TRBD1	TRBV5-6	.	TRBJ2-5	TGTGCCAGCAGCCCACCACCCGGGACAGGAAGGCAAGAGACCCAGTACTTC	CASSPPPGTGRQETQYF
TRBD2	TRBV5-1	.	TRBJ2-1	TGCGCCAGCACCCGTGGGCGGGGGGGGAACAATGAGCAGTTCTTC	CASTRGRGGNNEQFF